These 17 T cell receptor beta chains share one sample of origin, sequenced in a study of cytomegalovirus exposure and HLA in healthy donors. Both 60 Vbeta primers and 13 Jbeta primers went into the PCR. The data were produced by immunoSEQ multiplex PCR, yet TCRdb's version contains in-frame clones alone and is incomplete. Of about 110,000 clones listed, around 76% are singletons. The sequenced sample consisted of PBMCs. The receptors stem from a man in his thirties or forties in good health and CMV-seropositive.

The chain employs TRBV9 and TRBJ2-3, with unresolved D. The CDR3 loop spans 12 amino acids. The ends were cut back, 4 bases at V and 0 bases at J, with 3 bases in the middle. Germline assignment: CDR1 SGDLS and CDR2 YYNGEE. The CDR3 region has the DNA TGTGCCAGCAGCCTAAGCACAGATACGCAGTATTTT. Protein product: CASSLSTDTQYF.

V is TRBV6-6 and J is TRBJ2-1; maybe TRBD2 (6 bases). Germline CDR1 and CDR2: MNHNY and SVGAGI (reference sequence). Trimming took off 6 bases at V and 0 bases at J, with 12 bases between the two ends. This CDR3 region has 15 residues. CDR3 nucleotides: TGTGCCAGCAGCTCTAGCGCCTCCTCCTACAATGAGCAGTTCTTC. It codes for CASSSSASSYNEQFF.

This clone was counted a single time. The V gene is TRBV9, the J gene TRBJ1-4, with TRBD1 as a possible D gene (5 bases). V was trimmed by 0 bases and J by 3 bases, leaving 9 bases between them. This CDR3 comprises 15 residues. Germline V gives CDR1 SGDLS, CDR2 YYNGEE. CDR3 in amino acids: CASSVGGESNEKLFF. CDR3 DNA sequence: TGTGCCAGCAGCGTAGGGGGGGAGTCTAATGAAAAACTGTTTTTT.

The chain has TRBV29-1 and TRBJ2-1, with D possibly TRBD2 on 6 matching bases. V lost 3 bases, J lost 0 bases, and 9 bases lay in between. CDR1 and CDR2 from the germline V gene are SQVTM and ANQGSEA. This CDR3 has 14 amino acids. The CDR3 protein is CSVEGGTSYNEQFF. In DNA, the CDR3 is TGCAGCGTTGAGGGGGGTACCTCCTACAATGAGCAGTTCTTC.

The chain joins TRBV5-4 to TRBJ2-1, with 14 bases lining up with TRBD2. The V gene end was trimmed by 2 bases and the J gene end by 4 bases; junction bases not matched to a gene: 2. The CDR3 has 16 residues. CDR1 SGHNT and CDR2 YYREEE come from the germline V gene (reference sequence). Written as DNA, the CDR3 is TGTGCCAGCAGCTTCGGACTAGCGGGGGGATACAATGAGCAGTTCTTC. This encodes CASSFGLAGGYNEQFF.

The V and J genes are TRBV7-9 and TRBJ1-6; 9 bases line up with TRBD1. With 5 bases clipped from V and 6 bases from J, the junction kept 5 bases outside the gene matches. CDR1 is SEHNR and CDR2 is FQNEAQ in the germline V gene (reference sequence). CDR3 length equals 15 residues. CDR3 nucleotides: TGTGCCAGCAGCGCCCGGGACAGGGTTAATTCACCCCTCCACTTT. Its protein product is CASSARDRVNSPLHF.

On this clone itself: Other DNA variants within this sample encode the same CDR3. The chain has TRBV9 and TRBJ1-1; 7 bases fit TRBD1. This CDR3 is 15 amino acids long. Trimming removed 4 bases from V and 1 base from J; junction bases left unmatched: 7. Germline CDR1 reads SGDLS; CDR2 reads YYNGEE. The CDR3 protein is CASSSQTGPNTEAFF. DNA for the CDR3: TGTGCCAGCAGCTCCCAGACAGGGCCGAACACTGAAGCTTTCTTT.

The rearrangement uses TRBV25-1 and TRBJ1-3, with 9 positions matching TRBD1. This CDR3 comprises 16 residues. Per the germline V gene, CDR1 is MGHDK and CDR2 is SYGVNS. After removal of 4 bases from V and 0 bases from J, the junction contained 4 bases not matched to a gene. In nucleotides, the CDR3 is TGTGCCAGCAGTGGACAGGGGGACGCCTCTGGAAACACCATATATTTT. Translated: CASSGQGDASGNTIYF. The full variable domain, in which reference TRBV25-1 and TRBJ1-3 provide the parts outside the CDR3, is EADIYQTPRYLVIGTGKKITLECSQTMGHDKMYWYQQDPGMELHLIHYSYGVNSTEKGDLSSESTVSRIRTEHFPLTLESARPSHTSQYLCASSGQGDASGNTIYFGEGSWLTVV.

This clone has a handful of counts. The chain joins TRBV11-2 to TRBJ1-5; D remains unclear. Between the trimmed V and J ends, which lost 3 bases and 7 bases, there was a span of 7 bases. Germline CDR1 and CDR2: SGHAT and FQNNGV. The CDR3 contains 12 residues. Written as DNA, the CDR3 is TGTGCCAGCAGCTTGAGAGGACAGCCCCAGCATTTT. This translates into CASSLRGQPQHF.

With regard to this clone: The junction does not match germline at one end; this may be a read error. V usage is TRBV7-9 and J usage is TRBJ2-2; 11 bases fit TRBD2. From germline, CDR1 is SEHNR and CDR2 FQNEAQ (reference sequence). This CDR3 is 15 amino acids long. The CDR3 coding sequence is TGTGCCAGCAGCGCCTCGCTAGCGGGGGGCGTGGAGGGTGTTTTT. This translates into CASSASLAGGVEGVF.

The V and J genes are TRBV28 and TRBJ2-7, with TRBD2 matching 11 bases. This CDR3 contains 17 residues. V lost 6 bases and J lost 4; bases outside the gene matches: 14. CDR1 MDHEN and CDR2 SYDVKM come from the germline V gene. The CDR3 loop reads CASRTPLASGGSYEQYF. CDR3 nucleotides: TGTGCCAGCAGAACACCCCTGGCTAGCGGGGGGTCATACGAGCAGTACTTC.

This chain connects TRBV2 to TRBJ2-2, with TRBD2 as a possible D gene (5 bases). Per germline, CDR1 SNHLY and CDR2 FYNNEI. The ends were cut back, 8 bases at V and 4 bases at J, with 17 bases in the middle. The CDR3 has 15 amino acids. This CDR3 reads CASRFFSEGTGELFF. The CDR3 DNA reads TGTGCCAGCCGGTTTTTTAGCGAAGGCACCGGGGAGCTGTTTTTT.

In its sample, this clone was seen a few times. V and J are TRBV2 and TRBJ1-1; D unclear. V lost 6 bases and J lost 2, with 19 bases in between. The CDR3 consists of 16 residues. Germline values: CDR1 SNHLY, CDR2 FYNNEI. CDR3 in DNA: TGTGCCAGCAGCCTCGCTAGTTTGGTTATCAACACTGAAGCTTTCTTT. It encodes CASSLASLVINTEAFF. Variable domain in full (rest from reference TRBV2 and TRBJ1-1): EPEVTQTPSHQVTQMGQEVILRCVPISNHLYFYWYRQILGQKVEFLVSFYNNEISEKSEIFDDQFSVERPDGSNFTLKIRSTKLEDSAMYFCASSLASLVINTEAFFGQGTRLTVV.

The chain combines TRBV6-1 with TRBJ2-7; TRBD1 might be the D (6 bases). Between the trimmed V and J ends, which lost 4 bases and 2 bases, there was a span of 9 bases. Germline values: CDR1 MNHNS, CDR2 SASEGT. The CDR3 covers 13 residues. The DNA of the CDR3 is TGTGCCAGCAGTGCCAGGGGAACCTACGAGCAGTACTTC. Translation: CASSARGTYEQYF.

The rearrangement joins TRBV11-2 to TRBJ1-6; 8 nucleotides line up with TRBD1. Germline assignment: CDR1 SGHAT and CDR2 FQNNGV. This CDR3 has 14 residues. V lost 4 bases to trimming and J lost 6 bases; unmatched junction nucleotides: 2. Here the CDR3 reads CASSSDRGNSPLHF. The CDR3 bases are TGTGCCAGCAGCTCAGACAGGGGTAATTCACCCCTCCACTTT. Combining the CDR3 with reference TRBV11-2 and TRBJ1-6 gives the whole variable domain EAGVAQSPRYKIIEKRQSVAFWCNPISGHATLYWYQQILGQGPKLLIQFQNNGVVDDSQLPKDRFSAERLKGVDSTLKIQPAKLEDSAVYLCASSSDRGNSPLHFGNGTRLTVT.

This sequence joins TRBV19 and TRBJ2-2, with 7 bases identical to TRBD1. The CDR3 extends over 14 amino acids. Trimming took 3 bases from V and 3 from J; bases not matched to a gene: 1. The germline V gene has CDR1 LNHDA and CDR2 SQIVND (reference sequence). The CDR3 DNA reads as TGTGCCAGTAGTATCACAGGGGACACCGGGGAGCTGTTTTTT. Amino acids: CASSITGDTGELFF.

This clone appeared a single time. The rearrangement uses TRBV4-1 and TRBJ1-5, with D possibly matching TRBD1 (5 bases). V lost 5 bases to trimming and J lost 3 bases, with 11 bases between them. CDR3 length: 14 residues. CDR1 MGHRA and CDR2 YSYEKL come from the germline V gene. The CDR3 DNA reads TGCGCCAGCAGCGATTGGGGCTCCAATCAGCCCCAGCATTTT. It specifies CASSDWGSNQPQHF.